These 30 T cell receptor beta chains originate from one sample sequenced in a study of cytomegalovirus exposure and HLA in healthy donors (dated by TCRdb to 2015 to 2018). The library came from the immunoSEQ multiplex PCR assay. For the multiplex PCR, a mixture combining 60 forward primers for TCR Vbeta segments and 13 reverse primers for TCR Jbeta segments was used. TCRdb carries this immuneACCESS record with in-frame sequences only. Its versions omit some clonotypes, under half of them owing to an unresolved V gene in the studies checked, with the rest unexplained. The sample table lists tens of thousands of clones, around 78% of them with a count of one. Around 6% of the sample is taken by the ten largest. The material sequenced was PBMCs. These TCRs come from a male donor in good health and CMV-seropositive.

V gene TRBV7-2 combines with J gene TRBJ2-6; 7 bases are shared with TRBD1. V gave up 10 bases and J gave up 0 bases; unmatched junction bases: 6. The germline V gene encodes CDR1 SGHTA and CDR2 FQGNSA. The CDR3 loop spans 15 amino acids. CDR3 in amino acids: CATSYRGSGANVLTF. CDR3 bases: TGTGCCACTAGCTACAGGGGCTCTGGGGCCAACGTCCTGACTTTC.

This clone was seen only once. The chain couples TRBV18 to TRBJ2-3, with 8 positions matching TRBD2. Germline V gene sequence: CDR1 KGHSH, CDR2 LQKENI. With 0 bases clipped from V and 4 bases from J, the junction kept 3 bases outside the gene matches. CDR3 size: 15 residues. CDR3 nucleotides: TGTGCCAGCTCACCACCGAGCGGGAGCCCAGATACGCAGTATTTT. Its translation is CASSPPSGSPDTQYF.

CDR3 DNA: TGTGCCAGCAGCGCCCTGAACAACGAAATTGAAGCTTTCTTT. This translates into CASSALNNEIEAFF. The chain links TRBV9 to TRBJ1-1, with no clear D. The CDR3 consists of 14 residues. Trimming removed 3 bases from V and 7 bases from J, with 16 bases in between. From germline, CDR1 is SGDLS and CDR2 YYNGEE.

The chain employs TRBV11-2 and TRBJ2-3; D is perhaps TRBD2 (7 bases). The CDR3 extends over 16 amino acids. The V gene lost 0 bases and the J gene lost 7 bases, with 17 bases spanning the gap. In germline, CDR1 is SGHAT, CDR2 FQNNGV. The CDR3 DNA follows: TGTGCCAGCAGCTTAGATCTTGGCGGGGGCTTCTATACGCAGTATTTT. It is translated as CASSLDLGGGFYTQYF.

The chain uses TRBV7-2 and TRBJ2-7; 7 nucleotides agree with TRBD1. The CDR3 runs to 14 residues. CDR1 is SGHTA and CDR2 is FQGNSA in the germline V gene. V lost 4 bases to trimming and J lost 4 bases; unmatched junction nucleotides: 7. CDR3 sequence reads: CASSSQGNGYEQYF. The CDR3 nucleotides read TGTGCCAGCAGCTCACAGGGGAATGGTTACGAGCAGTACTTC.

J is TRBJ2-5 and V is TRBV2; D call uncertain. The CDR3 is 12 amino acids. Germline loops: CDR1 SNHLY, CDR2 FYNNEI. V was cut by 4 bases and J by 1 base, with 4 bases left in between. The CDR3 sequence: CASSALQETQYF. CDR3 sequence (DNA): TGTGCCAGCAGTGCCCTCCAAGAGACCCAGTACTTC.

V is TRBV7-6 and J is TRBJ2-5; 8 nucleotides line up with TRBD1. This CDR3 has 15 amino acids. The J segment lost 5 bases and the V segment lost 5 bases, leaving 10 bases of the junction unmatched. Germline V gene sequence: CDR1 SGHVS, CDR2 FNYEAQ. CDR3 sequence (DNA): TGTGCCAGCAGCCCCGGACAGGGTCCTTCGGAGACCCAGTACTTC. Its protein is CASSPGQGPSETQYF.

V and J are TRBV7-9 and TRBJ1-2; D is possibly TRBD1 (5 bases). V was shortened by 1 base and J by 2 bases, with 5 bases between the two germline ends. Germline V gene sequence: CDR1 SEHNR, CDR2 FQNEAQ (reference sequence). The CDR3 extends over 13 amino acids. The DNA of the CDR3 is TGTGCCAGCAGCTTAGGACAGAACTATGGCTACACCTTC. Encoded protein: CASSLGQNYGYTF.

The chain couples TRBV5-1 to TRBJ2-1; 12 nucleotides align to TRBD2. V gave up 2 bases and J gave up 8 bases; unmatched junction bases: 5. Germline V gives CDR1 SGHRS, CDR2 YFSETQ. The CDR3 runs 15 residues. The CDR3 sequence: CASSLGLAGFYEQFF. CDR3 bases: TGCGCCAGCAGCTTAGGACTAGCGGGATTCTATGAGCAGTTCTTC.

The chain recombines TRBV6-4 with TRBJ1-4; D gene unclear. V was shortened by 2 bases and J by 1 base, with 29 bases between the two germline ends. CDR3 length: 22 amino acids. The germline V gene has CDR1 MRHNA and CDR2 SNTAGT. The CDR3 protein is CASSDVMSRRGHFGGTNEKLFF. CDR3 DNA: TGTGCCAGCAGTGACGTAATGAGCCGACGGGGTCACTTTGGCGGAACTAATGAAAAACTGTTTTTT.

The chain links TRBV7-9 to TRBJ1-1; 9 bases align to TRBD1. The CDR3 consists of 12 residues. The J segment lost 10 bases and the V segment lost 1 base, leaving 1 base of the junction unmatched. Germline V CDR1 and CDR2: SEHNR, FQNEAQ (reference sequence). The CDR3 DNA sequence: TGTGCCAGCAGCTTAGTGGACAGGGGAGCTTTCTTT. Protein sequence: CASSLVDRGAFF.

This sequence joins TRBV4-1 and TRBJ2-3, with 8 bases identical to TRBD2. The trim removed 1 base at V and 5 bases at J, leaving 5 bases unmatched. The CDR3 extends over 15 amino acids. Germline CDR1 reads MGHRA; CDR2 reads YSYEKL. CDR3 bases: TGCGCCAGCAGCCAAGCGGGGGGGCTAATAGATACGCAGTATTTT. Its translation: CASSQAGGLIDTQYF.

This clone was recorded only once. This chain links TRBV7-9 with TRBJ2-5; TRBD2 matches 10 bases. CDR1 is SEHNR and CDR2 is FQNEAQ in the germline V gene (reference sequence). Germline trimming cut 4 bases from V and 4 bases from J; bases unmatched to any gene: 12. The CDR3 extends over 17 amino acids. The CDR3 nucleotides are TGTGCCAGCAGCTCACCAGCGGGAGGGCCGGGCGTAGAGACCCAGTACTTC. Its translation is CASSSPAGGPGVETQYF. The complete variable domain, with remaining parts taken from reference TRBV7-9 and TRBJ2-5, reads DTGVSQNPRHKITKRGQNVTFRCDPISEHNRLYWYRQTLGQGPEFLTYFQNEAQLEKSRLLSDRFSAERPKGSFSTLEIQRTEQGDSAMYLCASSSPAGGPGVETQYFGPGTRLLVL.

This clone has a handful of counts. The chain joins TRBV6-1 to TRBJ2-2; TRBD2 matches 11 bases. CDR3 length equals 16 residues. The ends lost 4 bases at V and 1 base at J; junction bases unmatched: 2. The germline V gene encodes CDR1 MNHNS and CDR2 SASEGT. This chain's CDR3 is CASSAGTSGNTGELFF. The CDR3 nucleotides are TGTGCCAGCAGTGCCGGGACTAGCGGGAACACCGGGGAGCTGTTTTTT.

The CDR3 DNA reads as TGTGCCACCAGCATGGGACTAGCGGGAGTCGATGAGCAGTTCTTC. Translating gives CATSMGLAGVDEQFF. V is TRBV15 and J is TRBJ2-1; 14 positions agree with TRBD2. CDR3 length: 15 amino acids. J gave up 8 bases and V 4 bases, and 4 bases lay outside the gene matches. Germline lookup yields CDR1 LNHNV and CDR2 YYDKDF (reference sequence).

This rearrangement joins TRBV11-2 to TRBJ2-7; D is perhaps TRBD2 (5 bases). The germline V gene has CDR1 SGHAT and CDR2 FQNNGV. The V gene lost 3 bases and the J gene lost 3 bases, with 6 bases spanning the gap. This CDR3 contains 12 residues. The CDR3 protein is CASSFTSYEQYF. CDR3 sequence (DNA): TGTGCCAGCAGCTTCACTAGCTACGAGCAGTACTTC.

V is TRBV29-1 and J is TRBJ2-7; D might be TRBD1 (6 bases). V dropped 4 bases and J dropped 4 bases, with 35 bases sitting between them. Looked up from germline, CDR1 is SQVTM and CDR2 is ANQGSEA. The CDR3 is 20 amino acids. Here the CDR3 reads CSVGSLDTGFGPIDTYEQYF. CDR3 nucleotides: TGCAGCGTTGGTTCTCTAGACACAGGGTTCGGGCCGATCGATACGTACGAGCAGTACTTC.

The J gene is TRBJ2-1, the V gene TRBV14; perhaps TRBD1 as D (6 bases). Germline CDR1 is SGHDN and CDR2 is FVKESK. V was clipped by 3 bases and J by 5 bases, with 20 bases between them. This CDR3 is 17 amino acids long. The CDR3 region is CASSHLLGKGENNEQFF. CDR3 sequence (DNA): TGTGCCAGCAGCCACCTCCTCGGAAAGGGGGAGAACAATGAGCAGTTCTTC. Full variable domain (remainder filled in from reference TRBV14 and TRBJ2-1): EAGVTQFPSHSVIEKGQTVTLRCDPISGHDNLYWYRRVMGKEIKFLLHFVKESKQDESGMPNNRFLAERTGGTYSTLKVQPAELEDSGVYFCASSHLLGKGENNEQFFGPGTRLTVL.

The chain recombines TRBV10-3 with TRBJ2-5; 7 bases line up with TRBD1. V shed 7 bases and J 1 base; nucleotides not matched to a gene: 12. Germline values: CDR1 ENHRY, CDR2 SYGVKD. CDR3 length: 16 residues. The CDR3 reads CAITEEEAGGQETQYF. The CDR3 DNA is TGTGCCATCACCGAAGAAGAAGCAGGGGGCCAAGAGACCCAGTACTTC.

The chain recombines TRBV28 with TRBJ1-2; 7 bases agree with TRBD1. The CDR3 extends over 16 amino acids. The ends lost 3 bases at V and 1 base at J; junction bases unmatched: 8. From germline, CDR1 is MDHEN and CDR2 SYDVKM. CDR3 loop: CASSFIQGGINYGYTF. CDR3 bases: TGTGCCAGCAGTTTTATCCAGGGGGGTATTAACTATGGCTACACCTTC.

The gene calls are TRBV7-3 and TRBJ2-2, with 8 bases lining up with TRBD2. Trimming took 1 base from V and 1 from J; bases not matched to a gene: 2. The germline gives CDR1 SGHTA, CDR2 FQGTGA. This CDR3 spans 16 amino acids. CDR3 coding DNA: TGTGCCAGCAGCTTAATGAGCGGGGGGAACACCGGGGAGCTGTTTTTT. Translated, it gives CASSLMSGGNTGELFF. Full variable domain (remainder filled in from reference TRBV7-3 and TRBJ2-2): GAGVSQTPSNKVTEKGKYVELRCDPISGHTALYWYRQSLGQGPEFLIYFQGTGAADDSGLPNDRFFAVRPEGSVSTLKIQRTERGDSAVYLCASSLMSGGNTGELFFGEGSRLTVL.

This clone was counted a single time. The chain combines TRBV18 with TRBJ2-7; 7 bases are a match to TRBD2. The germline V gene encodes CDR1 KGHSH and CDR2 LQKENI. The CDR3 runs 15 residues. V trimming: 5 bases; J trimming: 2 bases; junction bases outside the gene matches: 9. CDR3 DNA sequence: TGTGCCAGCTCAGGCACGCGGGGGAGTACCTACGAGCAGTACTTC. This codes for CASSGTRGSTYEQYF.

This chain joins TRBV6-4 and TRBJ2-4, with TRBD2 matching over 13 bases. The CDR3 totals 17 residues. Germline CDR1 reads MRHNA; CDR2 reads SNTAGT. V gave up 8 bases and J gave up 3 bases; unmatched junction bases: 10. The CDR3 bases are TGTGCCAGCGTACGTAGACTAGCGGGGGGTTACAAAAACATTCAGTACTTC. Protein: CASVRRLAGGYKNIQYF.

This clone has a handful of counts. The chain combines TRBV10-2 with TRBJ1-4, with a tentative D call TRBD1 (5 bases). This CDR3 is 15 amino acids long. V was cut by 3 bases and J by 5 bases, with 13 bases left in between. Germline loops: CDR1 WSHSY, CDR2 SAAADI. In nucleotides, the CDR3 is TGCGCCAGCAGTGATGTGCAGGGATCAAATGAAAAACTGTTTTTT. Residues: CASSDVQGSNEKLFF.

The genes are TRBV27 and TRBJ1-5; a weak D match, TRBD1 (5 bases). The CDR3 runs to 14 residues. Germline lookup yields CDR1 MNHEY and CDR2 SMNVEV (reference sequence). The V and J ends lost 5 bases and 0 bases respectively, with 8 bases between them. The CDR3 bases are TGTGCCAGCAGTCCCCAGGGTAGCAATCAGCCCCAGCATTTT. Translation: CASSPQGSNQPQHF.

In this sample, this clone turned up a few times. The gene calls are TRBV7-9 and TRBJ1-1, with D hard to call. V was pared by 0 bases and J by 2 bases, with 4 bases between. The CDR3 length is 13 residues. In germline, CDR1 is SEHNR, CDR2 FQNEAQ (reference sequence). The CDR3 loop reads CASSLALNTEAFF. CDR3 coding DNA: TGTGCCAGCAGCTTAGCCTTAAACACTGAAGCTTTCTTT.

The V gene is TRBV2, the J gene TRBJ2-3, with a weak D call TRBD1 (5 bases). Germline CDR1 reads SNHLY; CDR2 reads FYNNEI. V lost 4 bases to trimming and J lost 4 bases, with 12 bases between them. CDR3 length equals 14 residues. The CDR3 DNA is TGTGCCAGCAGTGGTAGGGGTCGTGCAGATACGCAGTATTTT. Its protein product is CASSGRGRADTQYF.

The chain combines TRBV5-1 with TRBJ2-5; a weak D match, TRBD1 (10 bases). This CDR3 is 20 amino acids long. CDR1 SGHRS and CDR2 YFSETQ come from the germline V gene. V was trimmed by 4 bases and J by 5 bases, leaving 33 bases between them. The CDR3 spells CASSQRTGGAAGGYMETQYF. CDR3 in DNA: TGCGCCAGCAGCCAACGGACAGGGGGTGCAGCGGGAGGATATATGGAGACCCAGTACTTC.

The chain employs TRBV5-4 and TRBJ2-7; TRBD2 aligns across 11 bases. CDR1 and CDR2 (germline): SGHNT, YYREEE (reference sequence). V shed 4 bases and J 4 bases; nucleotides not matched to a gene: 7. The CDR3 runs to 15 residues. CDR3 sequence (DNA): TGTGCCAGCAGCGCAACTAGCGGGAGTGCGTACGAGCAGTACTTC. Amino acids: CASSATSGSAYEQYF.

The chain uses TRBV7-9 and TRBJ2-5; 10 bases map to TRBD2. J gave up 6 bases and V 0 bases, and 7 bases lay outside the gene matches. This CDR3 is 16 amino acids long. Looked up from germline, CDR1 is SEHNR and CDR2 is FQNEAQ (reference sequence). CDR3 loop: CASSLALAGVVQTQYF. In nucleotides, the CDR3 is TGTGCCAGCAGCTTAGCGCTAGCGGGAGTTGTCCAGACCCAGTACTTC. Filled out from reference TRBV7-9 and TRBJ2-5, the complete variable domain reads DTGVSQNPRHKITKRGQNVTFRCDPISEHNRLYWYRQTLGQGPEFLTYFQNEAQLEKSRLLSDRFSAERPKGSFSTLEIQRTEQGDSAMYLCASSLALAGVVQTQYFGPGTRLLVL.